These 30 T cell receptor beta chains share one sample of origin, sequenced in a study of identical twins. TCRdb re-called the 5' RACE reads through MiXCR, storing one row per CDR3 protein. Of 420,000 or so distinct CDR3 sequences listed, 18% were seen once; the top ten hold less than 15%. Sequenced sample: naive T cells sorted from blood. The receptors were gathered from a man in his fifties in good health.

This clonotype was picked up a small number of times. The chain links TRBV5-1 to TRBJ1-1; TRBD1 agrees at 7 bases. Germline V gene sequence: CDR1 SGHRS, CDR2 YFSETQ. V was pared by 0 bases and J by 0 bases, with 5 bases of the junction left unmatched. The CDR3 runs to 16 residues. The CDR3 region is CASSLGQGPLNTEAFF. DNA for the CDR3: TGCGCCAGCAGCTTGGGACAGGGACCTTTGAACACTGAAGCTTTCTTT.

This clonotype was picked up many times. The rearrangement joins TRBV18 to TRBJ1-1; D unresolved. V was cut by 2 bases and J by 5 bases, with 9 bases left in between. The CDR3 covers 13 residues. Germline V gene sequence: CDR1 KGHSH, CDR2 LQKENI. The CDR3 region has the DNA TGTGCCAGCTCACCAAGAGGGTTAACTGAAGCTTTCTTT. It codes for CASSPRGLTEAFF.

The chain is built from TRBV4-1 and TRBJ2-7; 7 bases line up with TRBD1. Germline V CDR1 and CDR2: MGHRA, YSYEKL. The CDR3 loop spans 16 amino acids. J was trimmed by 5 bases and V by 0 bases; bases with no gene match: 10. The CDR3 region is CASSQEERQGSHEQYF. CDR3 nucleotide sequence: TGCGCCAGCAGCCAAGAAGAGCGACAGGGATCCCACGAGCAGTACTTC.

The DNA of the CDR3 is TGTGCCAGCAGCTTGGGGCAGGGAAGGTACAATGAGCAGTTCTTC. As protein: CASSLGQGRYNEQFF. V usage is TRBV5-5 and J usage is TRBJ2-1; possible D gene TRBD1, 5 bases. V dropped 0 bases and J dropped 4 bases, with 11 bases sitting between them. This CDR3 comprises 15 residues. CDR1 and CDR2 from the germline V gene are SGHKS and YYEKEE (reference sequence).

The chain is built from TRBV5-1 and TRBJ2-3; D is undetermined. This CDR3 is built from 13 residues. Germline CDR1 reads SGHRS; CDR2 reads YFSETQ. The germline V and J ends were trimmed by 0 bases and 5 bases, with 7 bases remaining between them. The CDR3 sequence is CASSLGSQDTQYF. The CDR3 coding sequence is TGCGCCAGCAGCTTGGGATCTCAAGATACGCAGTATTTT. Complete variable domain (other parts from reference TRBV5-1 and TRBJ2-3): KAGVTQTPRYLIKTRGQQVTLSCSPISGHRSVSWYQQTPGQGLQFLFEYFSETQRNKGNFPGRFSGRQFSNSRSEMNVSTLELGDSALYLCASSLGSQDTQYFGPGTRLTVL.

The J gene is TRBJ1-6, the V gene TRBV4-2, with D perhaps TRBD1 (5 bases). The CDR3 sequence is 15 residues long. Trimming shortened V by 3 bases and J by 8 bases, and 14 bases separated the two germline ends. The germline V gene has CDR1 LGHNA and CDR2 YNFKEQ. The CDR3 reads CASSQQPGGDSPLHF. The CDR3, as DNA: TGTGCCAGCAGCCAGCAACCCGGGGGGGATTCACCCCTCCACTTT.

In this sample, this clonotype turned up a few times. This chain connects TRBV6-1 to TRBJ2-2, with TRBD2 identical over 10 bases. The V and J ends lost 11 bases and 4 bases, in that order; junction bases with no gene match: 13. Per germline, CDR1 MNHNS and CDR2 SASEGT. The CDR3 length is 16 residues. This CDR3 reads CAHEQRGGVSTGELFF. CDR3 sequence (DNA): TGTGCCCACGAACAGCGGGGGGGCGTGAGCACCGGGGAGCTGTTTTTT.

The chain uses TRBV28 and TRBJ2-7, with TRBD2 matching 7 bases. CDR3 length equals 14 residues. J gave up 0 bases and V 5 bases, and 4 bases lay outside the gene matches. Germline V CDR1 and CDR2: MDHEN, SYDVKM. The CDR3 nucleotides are TGTGCCAGCAGTAGCGGGGCCCGCTCCTACGAGCAGTACTTC. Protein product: CASSSGARSYEQYF.

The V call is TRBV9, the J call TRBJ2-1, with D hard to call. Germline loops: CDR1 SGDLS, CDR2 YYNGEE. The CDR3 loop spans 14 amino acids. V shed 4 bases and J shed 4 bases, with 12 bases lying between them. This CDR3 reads CASSPIGRYNEQFF. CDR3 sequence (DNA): TGTGCCAGCAGCCCCATCGGACGGTACAATGAGCAGTTCTTC.

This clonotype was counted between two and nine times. CDR3 amino acids: CSVGKPVLAGVYNEQFF. The CDR3 DNA follows: TGCAGCGTTGGAAAACCTGTCCTAGCGGGAGTTTACAATGAGCAGTTCTTC. The chain recombines TRBV29-1 with TRBJ2-1, with TRBD2 matching 10 bases. The CDR3 loop spans 17 amino acids. Germline lookup yields CDR1 SQVTM and CDR2 ANQGSEA. V shed 4 bases, J shed 4 bases, and the junction held 13 bases outside the gene matches.

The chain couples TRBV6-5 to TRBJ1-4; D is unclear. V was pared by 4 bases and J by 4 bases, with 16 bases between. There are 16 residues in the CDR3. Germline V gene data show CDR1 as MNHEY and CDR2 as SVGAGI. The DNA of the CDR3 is TGTGCCAGCAGTTCCTTCACCGGGAAACATAATGAAAAACTGTTTTTT. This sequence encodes CASSSFTGKHNEKLFF.

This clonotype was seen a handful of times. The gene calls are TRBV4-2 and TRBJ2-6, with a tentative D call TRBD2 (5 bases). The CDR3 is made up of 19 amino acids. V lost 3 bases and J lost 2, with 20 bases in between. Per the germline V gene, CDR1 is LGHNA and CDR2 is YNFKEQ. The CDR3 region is CASSHPERETFPGANVLTF. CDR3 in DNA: TGTGCCAGCAGCCACCCGGAGAGGGAAACCTTTCCTGGGGCCAACGTCCTGACTTTC.

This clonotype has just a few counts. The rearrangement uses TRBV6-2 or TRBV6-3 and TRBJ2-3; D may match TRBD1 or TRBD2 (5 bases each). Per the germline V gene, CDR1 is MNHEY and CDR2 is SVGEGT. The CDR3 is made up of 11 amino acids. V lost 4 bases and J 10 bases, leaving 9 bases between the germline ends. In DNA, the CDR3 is TGTGCCAGCAGTTTTCGGGGACCGCAGTATTTT. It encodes CASSFRGPQYF.

CDR3 in amino acids: CASRASGGAATGELFF. The CDR3 DNA sequence: TGTGCCAGCAGAGCTAGCGGGGGGGCAGCCACCGGGGAGCTGTTTTTT. The chain combines TRBV12-3 or TRBV12-4 with TRBJ2-2; 12 positions agree with TRBD2. V dropped 6 bases and J dropped 4; count of bases not matched to a gene: 6. The CDR3 runs 16 residues.

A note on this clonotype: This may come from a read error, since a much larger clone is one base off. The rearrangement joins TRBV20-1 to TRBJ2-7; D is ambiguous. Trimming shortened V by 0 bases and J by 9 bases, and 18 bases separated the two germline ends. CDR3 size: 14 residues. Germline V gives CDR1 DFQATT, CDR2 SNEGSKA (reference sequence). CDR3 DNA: TGCAGTGCTAGAGAACAGTGTGTAAGAGCATCGCAGTACTTC. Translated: CSAREQCVRASQYF.

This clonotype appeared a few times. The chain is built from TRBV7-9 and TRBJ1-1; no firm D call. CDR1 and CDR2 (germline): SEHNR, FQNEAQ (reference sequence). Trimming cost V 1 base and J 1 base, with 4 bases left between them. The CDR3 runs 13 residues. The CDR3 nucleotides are TGTGCCAGCAGCTTAGTTAAGAACACTGAAGCTTTCTTT. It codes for CASSLVKNTEAFF.

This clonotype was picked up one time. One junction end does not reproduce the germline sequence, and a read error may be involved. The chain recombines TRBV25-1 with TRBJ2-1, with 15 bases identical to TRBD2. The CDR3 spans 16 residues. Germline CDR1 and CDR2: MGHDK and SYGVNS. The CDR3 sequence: CASGLAGGSSYNKQFF. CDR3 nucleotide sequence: TGTGCCAGCGGACTAGCGGGAGGGTCTTCCTACAATAAGCAGTTCTTC.

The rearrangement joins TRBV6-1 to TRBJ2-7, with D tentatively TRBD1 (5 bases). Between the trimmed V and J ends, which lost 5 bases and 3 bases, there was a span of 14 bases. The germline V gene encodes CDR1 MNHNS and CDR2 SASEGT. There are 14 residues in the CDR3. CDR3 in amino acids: CASSTIQDLYEQYF. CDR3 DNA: TGTGCCAGCAGTACCATACAGGACCTCTACGAGCAGTACTTC.

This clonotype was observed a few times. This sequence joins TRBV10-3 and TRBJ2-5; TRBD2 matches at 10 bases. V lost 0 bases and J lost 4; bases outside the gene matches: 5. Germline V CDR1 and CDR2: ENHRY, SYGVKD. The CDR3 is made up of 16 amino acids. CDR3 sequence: CAISESASGSRETQYF. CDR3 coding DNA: TGTGCCATCAGTGAGTCGGCTAGCGGGAGTCGAGAGACCCAGTACTTC.

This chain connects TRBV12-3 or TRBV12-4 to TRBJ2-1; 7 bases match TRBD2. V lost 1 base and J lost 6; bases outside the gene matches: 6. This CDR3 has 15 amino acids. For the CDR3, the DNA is TGTGCCAGCAGTTTAGTGGGGGGGGTAGGCAATGAGCAGTTCTTC. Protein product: CASSLVGGVGNEQFF.

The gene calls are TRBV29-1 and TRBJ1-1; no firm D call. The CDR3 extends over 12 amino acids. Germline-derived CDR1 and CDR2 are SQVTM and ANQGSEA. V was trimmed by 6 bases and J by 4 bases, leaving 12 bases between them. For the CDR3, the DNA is TGCAGCGTCACTATTGGGAGCACTGAAGCTTTCTTT. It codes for CSVTIGSTEAFF.

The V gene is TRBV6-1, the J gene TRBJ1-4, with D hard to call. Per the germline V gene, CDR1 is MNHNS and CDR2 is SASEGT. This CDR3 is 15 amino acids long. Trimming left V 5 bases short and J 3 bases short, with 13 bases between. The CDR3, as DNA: TGTGCCAGCAGTCCCGCCGGGCCCCCTAATGAAAAACTGTTTTTT. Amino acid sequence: CASSPAGPPNEKLFF.

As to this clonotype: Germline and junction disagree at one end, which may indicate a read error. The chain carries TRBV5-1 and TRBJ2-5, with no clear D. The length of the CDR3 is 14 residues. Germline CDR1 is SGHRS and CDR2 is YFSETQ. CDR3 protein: CASSLAGYQEPQYF. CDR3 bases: TGCGCCAGCAGCTTGGCCGGTTACCAAGAGCCCCAGTACTTC.

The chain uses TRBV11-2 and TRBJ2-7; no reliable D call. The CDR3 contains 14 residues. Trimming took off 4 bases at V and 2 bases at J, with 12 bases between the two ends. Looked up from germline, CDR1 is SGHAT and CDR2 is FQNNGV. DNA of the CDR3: TGTGCCAGCAGCTCGACGGAGTTCACCTACGAGCAGTACTTC. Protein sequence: CASSSTEFTYEQYF.

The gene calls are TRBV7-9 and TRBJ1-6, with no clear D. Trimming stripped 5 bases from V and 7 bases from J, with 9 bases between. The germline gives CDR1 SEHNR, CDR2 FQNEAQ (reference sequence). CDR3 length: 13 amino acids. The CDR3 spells CASSPYLNSPLHF. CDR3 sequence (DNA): TGTGCCAGCAGCCCGTACTTGAATTCACCCCTCCACTTT. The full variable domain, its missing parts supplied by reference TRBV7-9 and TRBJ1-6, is DTGVSQNPRHKITKRGQNVTFRCDPISEHNRLYWYRQTLGQGPEFLTYFQNEAQLEKSRLLSDRFSAERPKGSFSTLEIQRTEQGDSAMYLCASSPYLNSPLHFGNGTRLTVT.

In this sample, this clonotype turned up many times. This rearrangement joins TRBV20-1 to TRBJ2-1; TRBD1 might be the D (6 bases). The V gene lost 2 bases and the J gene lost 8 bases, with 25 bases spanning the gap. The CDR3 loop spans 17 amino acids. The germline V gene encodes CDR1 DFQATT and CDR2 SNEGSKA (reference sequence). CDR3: CSARKVSGDLSRYEQFF. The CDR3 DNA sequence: TGCAGTGCTAGAAAGGTGTCAGGGGATCTGAGTAGATATGAGCAGTTCTTC.

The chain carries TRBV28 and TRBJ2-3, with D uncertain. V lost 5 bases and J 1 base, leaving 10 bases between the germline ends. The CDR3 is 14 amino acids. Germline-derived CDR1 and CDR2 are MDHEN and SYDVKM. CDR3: CASSPLIGTDTQYF. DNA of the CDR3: TGTGCCAGCAGTCCCCTAATCGGCACAGATACGCAGTATTTT.

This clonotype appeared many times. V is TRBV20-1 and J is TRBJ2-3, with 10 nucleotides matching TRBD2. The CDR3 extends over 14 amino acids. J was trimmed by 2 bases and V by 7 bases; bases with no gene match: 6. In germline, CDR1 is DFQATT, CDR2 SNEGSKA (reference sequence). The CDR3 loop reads CSGIAGGSTDTQYF. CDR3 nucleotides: TGCAGTGGGATAGCGGGGGGCTCCACAGATACGCAGTATTTT.

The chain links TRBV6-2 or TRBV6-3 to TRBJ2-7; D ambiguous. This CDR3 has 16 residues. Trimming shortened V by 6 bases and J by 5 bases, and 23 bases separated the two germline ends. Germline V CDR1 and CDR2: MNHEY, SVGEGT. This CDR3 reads CASRQGRVWSGDEQYF. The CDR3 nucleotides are TGTGCCAGCAGGCAAGGAAGGGTTTGGTCCGGAGACGAGCAGTACTTC.

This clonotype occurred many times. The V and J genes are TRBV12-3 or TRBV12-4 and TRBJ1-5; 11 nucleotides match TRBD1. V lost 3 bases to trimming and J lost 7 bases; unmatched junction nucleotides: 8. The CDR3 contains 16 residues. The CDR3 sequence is CASSFGQGAVGQPQHF. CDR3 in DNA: TGTGCCAGCAGTTTTGGACAGGGGGCTGTGGGACAGCCCCAGCATTTT.